This section outlines one TCR beta chain sequence together with its context. Its antigen remains unidentified. These data come from a study of PD-L1 blockade in urothelial cancer. Study findings and constraints: Clonality of blood TCR below the median before treatment predicted better survival.

The germline V gene has CDR1 LNHNV and CDR2 YYDKDF (reference sequence). CDR3 length equals 17 residues. V gave up 0 bases and J gave up 3 bases, with 15 bases separating them. Sequencing was performed with immunoSEQ multiplex PCR; in TCRdb, only in-frame clones are kept and a portion is missing. The sample consists of 90,000 or so clones, roughly 90% of them appearing once. Time point given: pretreatment peripheral blood. A total of 1 to 8 samples per patient were collected pretreatment and on-treatment. The source of this sequence is a man in his sixties with urothelial cancer. The chain carries TRBV15 and TRBJ2-1; tentative D call: TRBD2 (5 bases). Specimen: PBMCs, collected around atezolizumab (anti-PD-L1) treatment. DNA for the CDR3: TGTGCCACCAGCAGAGATCCGAGGACTTACTACTACAATGAGCAGTTCTTC. Its translation: CATSRDPRTYYYNEQFF.